The 16 T cell receptor beta chains in this list originate from one sample, sequenced in a study of cytomegalovirus exposure and HLA in healthy donors (dated by TCRdb to about 2017). The library was produced with the immunoSEQ multiplex PCR assay. A mixture of 60 forward primers for TCR Vbeta segments and 13 reverse primers for TCR Jbeta segments was used in the multiplex PCR. Here the immuneACCESS table is served through TCRdb, limited to in-frame sequences with V and J called. Missing clones are a known gap in these copies; in checked studies unresolved V genes cover under half, and the rest lacks a known reason. This sample gives about 160,000 clones in total; 80% of them show up just once. In total, the top ten clones hold approximately 1.3% of the sample. The material sequenced was PBMCs. The source of these receptors is a man aged 25 to 45 in good health and CMV-seronegative.

This clone was counted once. The chain joins TRBV7-8 to TRBJ2-1, with 9 bases fitting TRBD2. Germline CDR1 and CDR2: SGHVS and FQNEAQ. The CDR3 loop spans 15 amino acids. V lost 4 bases to trimming and J lost 1 base; unmatched junction nucleotides: 2. CDR3 amino acids: CASSSSGVSYNEQFF. The CDR3 nucleotides are TGTGCCAGCAGCTCTAGCGGGGTTTCCTACAATGAGCAGTTCTTC. The full variable domain, rest sourced from reference TRBV7-8 and TRBJ2-1, is GAGVSQSPRYKVAKRGQDVALRCDPISGHVSLFWYQQALGQGPEFLTYFQNEAQLDKSGLPSDRFFAERPEGSVSTLKIQRTQQEDSAVYLCASSSSGVSYNEQFFGPGTRLTVL.

This clone appeared a single time. V and J are TRBV30 and TRBJ2-7; a weak D match, TRBD1 (6 bases). The CDR3 extends over 11 amino acids. Trimming took off 2 bases at V and 11 bases at J, with 13 bases between the two ends. From germline, CDR1 is GTSNPN and CDR2 SVGIG (reference sequence). The CDR3 here is CAWSMETGKYF. The CDR3 nucleotides read TGTGCCTGGAGTATGGAGACAGGAAAGTACTTC.

The chain's CDR3 is CASSQDLGDYEQYF. The CDR3 region has the DNA TGCGCCAGCAGCCAAGATCTGGGAGACTACGAGCAGTACTTC. The chain uses TRBV4-3 and TRBJ2-7, with D perhaps TRBD2 (5 bases). V lost 0 bases to trimming and J lost 3 bases, with 9 bases between them. The CDR3 consists of 14 residues. Per germline, CDR1 LGHNA and CDR2 YSLEER.

The V call is TRBV19, the J call TRBJ2-3; TRBD1 might be the D (6 bases). The CDR3 consists of 17 residues. Germline assignment: CDR1 LNHDA and CDR2 SQIVND (reference sequence). Deletions cut 6 bases from V and 1 base from J, with 20 bases between. The CDR3 sequence is CASSPGYRDGGTDTQYF. The CDR3 DNA follows: TGTGCCAGTAGCCCCGGTTACAGGGATGGGGGCACAGATACGCAGTATTTT.

The chain links TRBV14 to TRBJ2-1; 8 bases line up with TRBD2. Losses at the gene ends were 2 bases for V and 7 bases for J; bases not matched to a gene: 4. CDR1 is SGHDN, CDR2 FVKESK, per germline. The CDR3 sequence is 14 residues long. CDR3 protein: CASSQTGTRNEQFF. The CDR3 DNA sequence: TGTGCCAGCAGCCAAACCGGGACTAGGAATGAGCAGTTCTTC.

As DNA, the CDR3 is TGTGCCAGCAGCATGGGACAGGGATCTTTACCCCTCCACTTT. The encoded protein is CASSMGQGSLPLHF. The chain is built from TRBV7-9 and TRBJ1-6; 9 bases agree with TRBD1. V trimming: 5 bases; J trimming: 12 bases; junction bases outside the gene matches: 8. CDR3 length: 14 residues. From germline, CDR1 is SEHNR and CDR2 FQNEAQ (reference sequence).

CDR3 loop: CASSSGREGYNEQFF. The CDR3 bases are TGTGCCAGCAGCTCGGGTCGGGAGGGATACAATGAGCAGTTCTTC. V gene TRBV5-4 combines with J gene TRBJ2-1, with 8 bases matching TRBD2. CDR1 SGHNT and CDR2 YYREEE come from the germline V gene (reference sequence). This CDR3 has 15 residues. The V and J ends lost 3 bases and 4 bases, in that order; junction bases with no gene match: 6.

The chain couples TRBV25-1 to TRBJ1-1; D unclear. The V end lost 5 bases, the J end lost 0 bases, and 7 bases lay between the germline ends. The length of the CDR3 is 13 residues. Germline CDR1 reads MGHDK; CDR2 reads SYGVNS. The CDR3 DNA reads TGTGCCAGCAGTCTGCGGGTGAACACTGAAGCTTTCTTT. It yields the protein CASSLRVNTEAFF.

V is TRBV7-2 and J is TRBJ1-4; D perhaps matches TRBD1 (5 bases). Trimming left V 5 bases short and J 5 bases short, with 18 bases between. The V gene's germline CDR1 is SGHTA and CDR2 FQGNSA. The CDR3 is 16 amino acids. CDR3 DNA: TGTGCCAGCAGCCTCGCGGGGCAGCCAAAAAATGAAAAACTGTTTTTT. It yields the protein CASSLAGQPKNEKLFF.

CDR3: CAWSVRYTGELFF. Here the CDR3 DNA reads TGTGCCTGGAGTGTACGGTACACCGGGGAGCTGTTTTTT. The V gene is TRBV30, the J gene TRBJ2-2; D is ambiguous. V shed 0 bases and J shed 3 bases, with 5 bases lying between them. This CDR3 region has 13 residues. CDR1 is GTSNPN and CDR2 is SVGIG in the germline V gene (reference sequence).

The CDR3: CAWSWLASPKQETQYF. Here the CDR3 DNA reads TGTGCCTGGAGTTGGCTAGCTTCCCCGAAACAAGAGACCCAGTACTTC. This chain connects TRBV30 to TRBJ2-5, with D maybe TRBD2 (5 bases). V was shortened by 2 bases and J by 2 bases, with 18 bases between the two germline ends. Germline loops: CDR1 GTSNPN, CDR2 SVGIG (reference sequence). This CDR3 spans 16 amino acids.

This chain uses TRBV5-1 with TRBJ2-5; the D gene is possibly TRBD1 (6 bases). Germline CDR1 SGHRS, CDR2 YFSETQ. The CDR3 has 15 amino acids. V was shortened by 2 bases and J by 4 bases, with 15 bases between the two germline ends. The CDR3 protein is CASSLSGTYGETQYF. The CDR3 DNA sequence: TGCGCCAGCAGCTTATCCGGGACATATGGAGAGACCCAGTACTTC.

This clone appeared a few times. This chain joins TRBV2 and TRBJ2-6; TRBD1 matches at 7 bases. The V gene end was trimmed by 5 bases and the J gene end by 1 base; junction bases not matched to a gene: 5. Per germline, CDR1 SNHLY and CDR2 FYNNEI. The CDR3 is 16 amino acids. The chain's CDR3 is CASSNDRESGANVLTF. CDR3 DNA: TGTGCCAGCAGTAACGACAGGGAATCTGGGGCCAACGTCCTGACTTTC.

J is TRBJ1-3 and V is TRBV7-3, with a weak D call TRBD1 (6 bases). The germline gives CDR1 SGHTA, CDR2 FQGTGA. CDR3 length: 13 amino acids. V was clipped by 8 bases and J by 4 bases, with 12 bases between them. The CDR3 reads CASGTSGGNTIYF. DNA for the CDR3: TGTGCCAGCGGGACAAGCGGAGGAAACACCATATATTTT.

This clone showed up just a few times. DNA of the CDR3: TGCGCCAGCAGCCTTCCACCCGGGACATCGTCTGACGAGCAGTACTTC. Protein: CASSLPPGTSSDEQYF. The chain joins TRBV5-1 to TRBJ2-7; D perhaps matches TRBD1 (6 bases). The CDR3 covers 16 residues. Per the germline V gene, CDR1 is SGHRS and CDR2 is YFSETQ. The V and J ends lost 4 bases and 5 bases respectively, with 22 bases between them.

The V and J genes are TRBV27 and TRBJ2-3; D gene ambiguous. V lost 4 bases, J lost 0 bases, and 14 bases lay in between. Germline V gives CDR1 MNHEY, CDR2 SMNVEV (reference sequence). This CDR3 is 16 amino acids long. CDR3 coding DNA: TGTGCCAGCAGTTCCCAACAATTCCCTAGCACAGATACGCAGTATTTT. This codes for CASSSQQFPSTDTQYF.